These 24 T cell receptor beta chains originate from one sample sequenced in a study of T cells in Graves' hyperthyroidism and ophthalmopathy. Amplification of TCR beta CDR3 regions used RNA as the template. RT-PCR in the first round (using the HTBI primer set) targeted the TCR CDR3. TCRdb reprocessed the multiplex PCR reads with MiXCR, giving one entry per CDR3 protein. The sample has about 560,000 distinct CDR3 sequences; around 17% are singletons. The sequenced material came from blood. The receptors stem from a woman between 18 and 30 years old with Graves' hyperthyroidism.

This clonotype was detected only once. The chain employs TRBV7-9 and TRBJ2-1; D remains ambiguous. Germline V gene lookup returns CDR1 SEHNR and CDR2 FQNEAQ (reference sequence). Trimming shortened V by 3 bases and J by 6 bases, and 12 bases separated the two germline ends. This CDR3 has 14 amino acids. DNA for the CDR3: TGTGCCAGCAGCTTTTGGGGAAACGCCAATGAGCAGTTCTTC. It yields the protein CASSFWGNANEQFF. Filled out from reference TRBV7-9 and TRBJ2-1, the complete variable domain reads DTGVSQNPRHKITKRGQNVTFRCDPISEHNRLYWYRQTLGQGPEFLTYFQNEAQLEKSRLLSDRFSAERPKGSFSTLEIQRTEQGDSAMYLCASSFWGNANEQFFGPGTRLTVL.

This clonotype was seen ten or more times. The CDR3 here is CASSNPGQSYGYTF. The CDR3 nucleotides read TGTGCCAGCAGCAACCCGGGACAGAGCTATGGCTACACCTTC. The chain combines TRBV6-1 with TRBJ1-2; 7 bases are a match to TRBD1. V shed 6 bases, J shed 4 bases, and the junction held 8 bases outside the gene matches. This CDR3 is 14 amino acids long. The germline gives CDR1 MNHNS, CDR2 SASEGT.

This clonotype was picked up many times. The CDR3 DNA is TGCAGTGCTACCACAGGGTTCCCTGAAGCTTTCTTT. This codes for CSATTGFPEAFF. V gene TRBV20-1 combines with J gene TRBJ1-1; weak D call: TRBD1 (6 bases). Looked up from germline, CDR1 is DFQATT and CDR2 is SNEGSKA (reference sequence). This CDR3 contains 12 residues. V lost 4 bases to trimming and J lost 6 bases, with 12 bases between them.

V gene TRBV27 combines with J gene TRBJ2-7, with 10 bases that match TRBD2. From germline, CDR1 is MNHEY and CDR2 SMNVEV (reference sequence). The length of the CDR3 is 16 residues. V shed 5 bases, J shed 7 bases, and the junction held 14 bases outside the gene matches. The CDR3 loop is CASSTHGVAGGPEQYF. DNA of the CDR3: TGTGCCAGCAGTACCCACGGGGTAGCGGGAGGCCCAGAGCAGTACTTC.

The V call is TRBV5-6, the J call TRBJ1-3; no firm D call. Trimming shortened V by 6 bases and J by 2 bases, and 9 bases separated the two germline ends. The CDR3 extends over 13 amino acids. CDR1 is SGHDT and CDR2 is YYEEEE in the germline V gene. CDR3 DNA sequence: TGTGCCAGCACCTGGACGGCTGGAAACACCATATATTTT. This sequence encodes CASTWTAGNTIYF.

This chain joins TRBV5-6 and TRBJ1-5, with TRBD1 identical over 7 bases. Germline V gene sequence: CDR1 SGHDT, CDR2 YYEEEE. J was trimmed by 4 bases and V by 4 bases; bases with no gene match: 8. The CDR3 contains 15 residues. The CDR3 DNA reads TGTGCCAGCAGCGCATTAGGACAGGCAAATCAGCCCCAGCATTTT. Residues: CASSALGQANQPQHF.

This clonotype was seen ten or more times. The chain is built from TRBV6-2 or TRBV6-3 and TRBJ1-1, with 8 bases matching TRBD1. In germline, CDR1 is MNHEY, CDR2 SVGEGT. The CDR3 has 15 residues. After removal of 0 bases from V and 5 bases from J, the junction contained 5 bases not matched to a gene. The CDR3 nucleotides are TGTGCCAGCAGTTACTCCGGGACAGGTGGAACTGAAGCTTTCTTT. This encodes CASSYSGTGGTEAFF.

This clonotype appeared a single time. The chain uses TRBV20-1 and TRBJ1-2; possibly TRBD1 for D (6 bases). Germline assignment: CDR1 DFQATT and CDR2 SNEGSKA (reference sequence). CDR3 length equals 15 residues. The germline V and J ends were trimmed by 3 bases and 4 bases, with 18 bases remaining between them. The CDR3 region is CSASYLRTDFYGYTF. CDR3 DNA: TGCAGTGCTAGTTATCTACGGACAGACTTCTATGGCTACACCTTC.

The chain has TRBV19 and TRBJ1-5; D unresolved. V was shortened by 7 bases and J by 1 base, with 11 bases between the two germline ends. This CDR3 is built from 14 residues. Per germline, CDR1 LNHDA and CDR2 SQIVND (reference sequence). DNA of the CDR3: TGTGCCAGTAATACGGGCCGGAGCAATCAGCCCCAGCATTTT. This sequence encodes CASNTGRSNQPQHF.

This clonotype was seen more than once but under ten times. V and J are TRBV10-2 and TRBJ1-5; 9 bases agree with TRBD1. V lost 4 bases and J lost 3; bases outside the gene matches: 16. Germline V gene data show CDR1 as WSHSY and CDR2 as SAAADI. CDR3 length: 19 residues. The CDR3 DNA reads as TGCGCCAGCAGTGGACGGACAGGGGAAACCTCCCTCTCCAATCAGCCCCAGCATTTT. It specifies CASSGRTGETSLSNQPQHF.

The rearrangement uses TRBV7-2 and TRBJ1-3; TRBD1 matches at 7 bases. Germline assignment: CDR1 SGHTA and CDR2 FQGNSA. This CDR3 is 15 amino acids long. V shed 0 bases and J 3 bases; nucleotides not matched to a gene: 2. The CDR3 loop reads CASSLARTGGNTIYF. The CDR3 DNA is TGTGCCAGCAGCTTAGCCCGGACAGGTGGAAACACCATATATTTT. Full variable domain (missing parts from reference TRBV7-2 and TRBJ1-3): GAGVSQSPSNKVTEKGKDVELRCDPISGHTALYWYRQSLGQGLEFLIYFQGNSAPDKSGLPSDRFSAERTGGSVSTLTIQRTQQEDSAVYLCASSLARTGGNTIYFGEGSWLTVV.

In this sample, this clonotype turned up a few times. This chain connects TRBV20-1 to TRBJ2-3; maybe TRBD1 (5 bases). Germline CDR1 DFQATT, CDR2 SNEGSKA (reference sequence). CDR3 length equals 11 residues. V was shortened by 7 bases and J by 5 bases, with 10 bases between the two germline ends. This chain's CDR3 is CSVLQGDTQYF. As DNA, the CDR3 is TGCAGTGTTCTCCAGGGAGATACGCAGTATTTT.

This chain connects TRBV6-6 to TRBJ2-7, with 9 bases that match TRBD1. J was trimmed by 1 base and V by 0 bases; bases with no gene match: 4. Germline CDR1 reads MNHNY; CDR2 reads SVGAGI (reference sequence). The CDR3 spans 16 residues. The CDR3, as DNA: TGTGCCAGCAGTTACTCTCCGGGACAGGGATCCTACGAGCAGTACTTC. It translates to CASSYSPGQGSYEQYF.

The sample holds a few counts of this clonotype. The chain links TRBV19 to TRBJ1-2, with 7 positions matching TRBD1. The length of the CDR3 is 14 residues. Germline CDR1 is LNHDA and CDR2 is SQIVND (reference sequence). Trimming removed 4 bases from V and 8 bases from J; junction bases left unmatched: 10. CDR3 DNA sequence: TGTGCCAGTAGTAGCCAAGACAGGGTAGGCGGCTACACCTTC. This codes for CASSSQDRVGGYTF.

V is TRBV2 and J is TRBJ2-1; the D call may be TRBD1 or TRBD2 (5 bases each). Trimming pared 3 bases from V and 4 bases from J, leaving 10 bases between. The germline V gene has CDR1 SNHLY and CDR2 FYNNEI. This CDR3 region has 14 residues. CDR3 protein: CASSERGQYNEQFF. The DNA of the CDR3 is TGTGCCAGCAGTGAGAGGGGCCAGTACAATGAGCAGTTCTTC.

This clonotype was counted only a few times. CDR3 sequence: CASSFAGTGELFF. Here the CDR3 DNA reads TGTGCCAGCAGCTTCGCGGGCACCGGGGAGCTGTTTTTT. This chain uses TRBV7-3 with TRBJ2-2; tentative D call: TRBD2 (5 bases). The CDR3 spans 13 residues. Germline CDR1 SGHTA, CDR2 FQGTGA. The V gene lost 3 bases and the J gene lost 4 bases, with 6 bases spanning the gap.

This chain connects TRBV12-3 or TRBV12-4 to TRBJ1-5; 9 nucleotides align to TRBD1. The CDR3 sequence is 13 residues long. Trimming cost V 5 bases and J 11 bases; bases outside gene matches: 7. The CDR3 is CASSTGGRGAQHF. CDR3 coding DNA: TGTGCCAGCAGTACAGGGGGCAGGGGGGCCCAGCATTTT.

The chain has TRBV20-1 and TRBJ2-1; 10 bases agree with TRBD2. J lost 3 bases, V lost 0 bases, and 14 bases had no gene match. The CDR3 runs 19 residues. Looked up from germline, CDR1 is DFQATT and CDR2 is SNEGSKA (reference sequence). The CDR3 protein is CSARDRRPSGSSGYNEQFF. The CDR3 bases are TGCAGTGCTAGAGATAGGAGGCCTAGCGGGAGTTCCGGCTACAATGAGCAGTTCTTC.

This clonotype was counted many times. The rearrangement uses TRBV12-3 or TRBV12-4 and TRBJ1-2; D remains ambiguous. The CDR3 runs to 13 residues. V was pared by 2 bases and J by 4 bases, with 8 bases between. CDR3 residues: CASSLQYIYGYTF. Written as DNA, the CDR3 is TGTGCCAGCAGTTTACAGTACATCTATGGCTACACCTTC.

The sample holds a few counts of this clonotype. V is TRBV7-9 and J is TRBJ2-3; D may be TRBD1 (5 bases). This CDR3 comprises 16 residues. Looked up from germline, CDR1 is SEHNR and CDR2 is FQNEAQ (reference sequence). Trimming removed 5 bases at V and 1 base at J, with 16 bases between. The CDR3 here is CASSPVGPRGTDTQYF. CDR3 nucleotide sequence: TGTGCCAGCAGCCCAGTGGGGCCACGGGGCACAGATACGCAGTATTTT.

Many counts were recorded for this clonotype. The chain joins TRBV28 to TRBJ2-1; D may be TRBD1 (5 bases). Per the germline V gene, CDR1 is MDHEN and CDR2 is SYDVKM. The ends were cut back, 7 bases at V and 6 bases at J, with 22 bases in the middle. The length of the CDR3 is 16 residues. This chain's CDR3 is CASIPDRSPFANEQFF. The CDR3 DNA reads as TGTGCCAGCATCCCTGACAGATCCCCTTTCGCCAATGAGCAGTTCTTC.

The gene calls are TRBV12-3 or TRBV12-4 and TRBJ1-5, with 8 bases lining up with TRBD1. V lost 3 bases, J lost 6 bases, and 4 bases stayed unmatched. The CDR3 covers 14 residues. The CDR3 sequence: CASSFGQGGQPQHF. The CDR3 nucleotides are TGTGCCAGCAGTTTCGGACAGGGTGGTCAGCCCCAGCATTTT.

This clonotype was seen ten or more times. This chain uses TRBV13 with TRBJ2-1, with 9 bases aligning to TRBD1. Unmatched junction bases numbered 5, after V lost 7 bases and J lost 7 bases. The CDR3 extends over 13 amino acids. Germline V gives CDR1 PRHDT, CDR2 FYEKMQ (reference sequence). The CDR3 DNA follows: TGTGCCAGCAACAGGGGGCGGGGGAATGAGCAGTTCTTC. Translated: CASNRGRGNEQFF.

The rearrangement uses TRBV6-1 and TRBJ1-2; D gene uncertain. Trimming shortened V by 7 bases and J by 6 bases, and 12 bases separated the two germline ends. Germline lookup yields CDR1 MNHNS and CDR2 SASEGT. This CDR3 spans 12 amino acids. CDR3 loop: CASIVGRDGYTF. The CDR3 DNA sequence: TGTGCCAGCATCGTAGGGAGGGATGGCTACACCTTC.